These 32 T cell receptor beta chains were all obtained from the same sample, sequenced in a study of response to subunit inactivated influenza vaccine. Using its own MiXCR run on the RT-PCR reads, TCRdb lists one record per CDR3 protein. The table includes some 190,000 distinct CDR3 sequences, approximately 14% detected once. The source material was CD8+ T cells sorted from PBMCs, sampled roughly 5 days after vaccination. These TCRs come from a man in his fifties or sixties who received an inactivated influenza vaccine.

This clonotype has a count of ten or more. The rearrangement uses TRBV6-1 and TRBJ1-2, with TRBD1 as a possible D gene (6 bases). The CDR3 is made up of 16 amino acids. Germline V gene data show CDR1 as MNHNS and CDR2 as SASEGT. V dropped 2 bases and J dropped 3 bases, with 16 bases sitting between them. CDR3 protein: CASSERAGQNYYGYTF. The CDR3 DNA follows: TGTGCCAGCAGTGAAAGGGCAGGACAGAATTACTATGGCTACACCTTC.

There are a few counts of this clonotype. The chain is built from TRBV4-3 and TRBJ2-1; no firm D call. V was cut by 0 bases and J by 3 bases, with 18 bases left in between. CDR1 is LGHNA and CDR2 is YSLEER in the germline V gene. This CDR3 is 18 amino acids long. CDR3 sequence reads: CASSQETATEPVYNEQFF. The DNA of the CDR3 is TGCGCCAGCAGCCAAGAAACGGCTACAGAACCTGTCTACAATGAGCAGTTCTTC.

There are a few counts of this clonotype. The V call is TRBV6-2 or TRBV6-3, the J call TRBJ2-7; D is ambiguous. Germline values: CDR1 MNHEY, CDR2 SVGEGT. Trimming shortened V by 3 bases and J by 0 bases, and 15 bases separated the two germline ends. The CDR3 loop spans 16 amino acids. The CDR3 region has the DNA TGTGCCAGCAGTTATGGGGTAGGCGACACCTCCTACGAGCAGTACTTC. It codes for CASSYGVGDTSYEQYF.

This clonotype was observed a handful of times. The chain is built from TRBV19 and TRBJ2-1; the D gene could be TRBD1 or TRBD2 (6 bases each). CDR3 length: 15 amino acids. The V gene's germline CDR1 is LNHDA and CDR2 SQIVND (reference sequence). Trimming shortened V by 0 bases and J by 10 bases, and 16 bases separated the two germline ends. This chain's CDR3 is CASSIEGGRQSEQFF. CDR3 in DNA: TGTGCCAGTAGTATAGAAGGGGGGCGACAGAGCGAGCAGTTCTTC. The entire variable domain, with the rest obtained from reference TRBV19 and TRBJ2-1, is as follows: DGGITQSPKYLFRKEGQNVTLSCEQNLNHDAMYWYRQDPGQGLRLIYYSQIVNDFQKGDIAEGYSVSREKKESFPLTVTSAQKNPTAFYLCASSIEGGRQSEQFFGPGTRLTVL.

The chain links TRBV15 to TRBJ2-3; the match to TRBD1 covers 8 bases. Germline CDR1 reads LNHNV; CDR2 reads YYDKDF (reference sequence). After removal of 3 bases from V and 8 bases from J, the junction contained 13 bases not matched to a gene. The CDR3 extends over 16 amino acids. The CDR3 sequence: CATSSLKTGVRSTQYF. As DNA, the CDR3 is TGTGCCACCAGCAGTTTAAAGACAGGGGTCCGAAGTACGCAGTATTTT.

The chain carries TRBV29-1 and TRBJ2-7; 9 nucleotides agree with TRBD2. With V trimmed by 1 base and J by 1 base, 5 bases remained unmatched. Germline V gene sequence: CDR1 SQVTM, CDR2 ANQGSEA. This CDR3 is 15 amino acids long. This chain's CDR3 is CSVEVAGDQSYEQYF. The DNA of the CDR3 is TGCAGCGTTGAAGTAGCGGGAGACCAATCCTACGAGCAGTACTTC.

This clonotype was detected many times. This sequence joins TRBV14 and TRBJ2-7; D possibly corresponds to TRBD1 (6 bases). V gave up 0 bases and J gave up 4 bases, with 16 bases separating them. The germline CDR1 and CDR2 sequences are SGHDN and FVKESK. This CDR3 is 16 amino acids long. The CDR3 region has the DNA TGTGCCAGCAGCCAAGATGGCTTCTGGGACAAGTACGAGCAGTACTTC. This gives the protein CASSQDGFWDKYEQYF.

This clonotype was seen a few times. CDR3 region: CASSLSGEGEQYF. For the CDR3, the DNA is TGTGCCAGCAGCTTGTCGGGGGAAGGCGAGCAGTACTTC. The rearrangement links TRBV5-6 to TRBJ2-7; D may be TRBD2 (6 bases). V lost 1 base to trimming and J lost 6 bases, with 11 bases between them. Germline V gene lookup returns CDR1 SGHDT and CDR2 YYEEEE. This CDR3 has 13 amino acids. The whole variable domain, filled in from reference TRBV5-6 and TRBJ2-7, reads DAGVTQSPTHLIKTRGQQVTLRCSPKSGHDTVSWYQQALGQGPQFIFQYYEEEERQRGNFPDRFSGHQFPNYSSELNVNALLLGDSALYLCASSLSGEGEQYFGPGTRLTVT.

This chain connects TRBV30 to TRBJ2-1, with D possibly called TRBD1 or TRBD2 (5 bases each). With 2 bases removed from V and 4 bases from J, the gap between germline ends came to 9 bases. Germline CDR1 reads GTSNPN; CDR2 reads SVGIG (reference sequence). The CDR3 is 13 residues long. CDR3: CAWSWGSYNEQFF. CDR3 bases: TGTGCCTGGAGTTGGGGGAGTTACAATGAGCAGTTCTTC.

Only a few counts were recorded for this clonotype. The J gene is TRBJ2-1, the V gene TRBV14; possibly TRBD1 for D (5 bases). The CDR3 runs to 15 residues. CDR1 SGHDN and CDR2 FVKESK come from the germline V gene. Trimming pared 3 bases from V and 4 bases from J, leaving 13 bases between. CDR3 in amino acids: CASSQTQGPYNEQFF. Here the CDR3 DNA reads TGTGCCAGCAGCCAGACGCAGGGCCCATACAATGAGCAGTTCTTC.

This clonotype was seen only a few times. The V gene is TRBV30, the J gene TRBJ2-1, with 7 positions matching TRBD1. V dropped 3 bases and J dropped 2; count of bases not matched to a gene: 10. Germline-derived CDR1 and CDR2 are GTSNPN and SVGIG (reference sequence). This CDR3 has 16 residues. The CDR3 nucleotides are TGTGCCTGGAGGGCAACCGGGACAGCAACCTACAATGAGCAGTTCTTC. As protein: CAWRATGTATYNEQFF.

This clonotype occurred many times. The V and J genes are TRBV12-3 or TRBV12-4 and TRBJ1-3, with D possibly TRBD1 on 5 matching bases. The length of the CDR3 is 16 residues. Trimming left V 3 bases short and J 3 bases short, with 15 bases between. CDR3 DNA sequence: TGTGCCAGCAGTTTCTACGCAGGGAGAGATGGAAACACCATATATTTT. It is translated as CASSFYAGRDGNTIYF.

Comment on this clonotype: With a much larger clone just one base away, this may be a read error. The V gene is TRBV6-5, the J gene TRBJ2-1; D gene ambiguous. The germline CDR1 and CDR2 sequences are MNHEY and SVGAGI. The CDR3 is made up of 17 amino acids. DNA for the CDR3: TGTGCCAGCAGTTACCCATACAGCAGGAGACCCCACAATGAGCAGATCTTC. Its protein is CASSYPYSRRPHNEQIF.

The rearrangement joins TRBV6-2 or TRBV6-3 to TRBJ1-5; D is unresolved. CDR1 and CDR2 (germline): MNHEY, SVGEGT. The CDR3 runs to 13 residues. Trimming took off 2 bases at V and 6 bases at J, with 8 bases between the two ends. CDR3: CASSYEVAQPQHF. CDR3 nucleotide sequence: TGTGCCAGCAGTTACGAGGTAGCTCAGCCCCAGCATTTT.

CDR3 DNA sequence: TGTGCCAGCAGTCTCTGGACAGGGGCTGGAAACACCATATATTTT. Amino acids: CASSLWTGAGNTIYF. The chain uses TRBV12-3 or TRBV12-4 and TRBJ1-3; 9 bases line up with TRBD1. The junction had 4 bases not matched to a gene; V was cut back by 5 bases and J by 2 bases. The CDR3 length is 15 residues.

This rearrangement joins TRBV7-9 to TRBJ2-7; possible D gene TRBD1, 6 bases. The V end was cut by 5 bases, the J end by 0 bases, with 14 bases between. Germline CDR1 is SEHNR and CDR2 is FQNEAQ (reference sequence). This CDR3 has 15 residues. CDR3 nucleotide sequence: TGTGCCAGCAGCGTACCGGGACAACCCTCCTACGAGCAGTACTTC. It yields the protein CASSVPGQPSYEQYF.

The gene calls are TRBV28 and TRBJ2-1, with D possibly being TRBD1 (6 bases). CDR3 length equals 12 residues. Germline assignment: CDR1 MDHEN and CDR2 SYDVKM. The V and J ends lost 11 bases and 3 bases respectively, with 11 bases between them. CDR3 in amino acids: CAATGIYNEQFF. The CDR3 DNA sequence: TGTGCCGCGACAGGTATCTACAATGAGCAGTTCTTC.

This CDR3 reads CASSAGTDTDTQYF. The CDR3 coding sequence is TGTGCCAGCAGTGCGGGGACAGACACAGATACGCAGTATTTT. The chain recombines TRBV28 with TRBJ2-3, with D possibly TRBD1 on 7 matching bases. Germline CDR1 reads MDHEN; CDR2 reads SYDVKM. V lost 5 bases, J lost 2 bases, and 11 bases lay in between. The CDR3 contains 14 residues. Together with reference TRBV28 and TRBJ2-3, the CDR3 gives the full variable domain: DVKVTQSSRYLVKRTGEKVFLECVQDMDHENMFWYRQDPGLGLRLIYFSYDVKMKEKGDIPEGYSVSREKKERFSLILESASTNQTSMYLCASSAGTDTDTQYFGPGTRLTVL.

The rearrangement links TRBV12-3 or TRBV12-4 to TRBJ2-7; D remains unclear. The CDR3 runs 14 residues. Trimming cost V 2 bases and J 2 bases, with 10 bases left between them. The CDR3 coding sequence is TGTGCCAGCAGTTTATCCGGCGTAACCTACGAGCAGTACTTC. Translation: CASSLSGVTYEQYF.

This clonotype occurred a few times. This chain joins TRBV7-8 and TRBJ2-5; D not resolved. Trimming shortened V by 5 bases and J by 3 bases, and 16 bases separated the two germline ends. Germline lookup yields CDR1 SGHVS and CDR2 FQNEAQ. The CDR3 is 15 amino acids. The CDR3 nucleotides are TGTGCCAGCAGCACCACCCCCGGGCATAAAGAGACCCAGTACTTC. This encodes CASSTTPGHKETQYF.

This clonotype was found a few times. The genes are TRBV25-1 and TRBJ2-2; D might be TRBD1 (5 bases). The CDR3 consists of 15 residues. The germline CDR1 and CDR2 sequences are MGHDK and SYGVNS. The V gene lost 7 bases and the J gene lost 4 bases, with 16 bases spanning the gap. The CDR3 reads CASTKGADPTGELFF. CDR3 DNA sequence: TGTGCCAGCACCAAAGGGGCGGATCCCACCGGGGAGCTGTTTTTT.

The table lists this clonotype with many counts. For the CDR3, the DNA is TGTGCCAGCAGCTTGGGGGGCCTCTACAATGAGCAGTTCTTC. As protein: CASSLGGLYNEQFF. The V and J genes are TRBV7-9 and TRBJ2-1; the D call may be TRBD1 or TRBD2 (6 bases each). V was shortened by 3 bases and J by 3 bases, with 9 bases between the two germline ends. The germline V gene has CDR1 SEHNR and CDR2 FQNEAQ (reference sequence). This CDR3 is built from 14 residues.

The rearrangement joins TRBV12-3 or TRBV12-4 to TRBJ1-2, with D perhaps matching TRBD1 (6 bases). V lost 2 bases to trimming and J lost 4 bases, with 14 bases between them. There are 15 residues in the CDR3. CDR3 coding DNA: TGTGCCAGCAGTTTACTGGACAGCATCGGCTATGGCTACACCTTC. Its translation: CASSLLDSIGYGYTF.

This clonotype was counted between two and nine times. The DNA for the CDR3 is TGTGCCAGTAGGACCAGGGACCAATACTCCTACGAGCAGTACTTC. This gives the protein CASRTRDQYSYEQYF. This chain joins TRBV19 and TRBJ2-7; either TRBD1 or TRBD2 may supply D (5 bases each). The V and J ends lost 6 bases and 0 bases respectively, with 15 bases between them. The CDR3 is made up of 15 amino acids. Germline CDR1 and CDR2: LNHDA and SQIVND (reference sequence).

This clonotype was seen more than once but under ten times. This rearrangement joins TRBV9 to TRBJ2-1, with 10 bases lining up with TRBD2. CDR3 size: 18 residues. Germline V gene lookup returns CDR1 SGDLS and CDR2 YYNGEE. J lost 8 bases, V lost 0 bases, and 14 bases had no gene match. The CDR3 sequence is CASSVDASGSPTSDEQFF. The CDR3 region has the DNA TGTGCCAGCAGCGTAGATGCTAGCGGGAGTCCTACAAGCGATGAGCAGTTCTTC.

The chain links TRBV19 to TRBJ2-7; TRBD2 agrees at 9 bases. The CDR3 is 14 residues long. Trimming removed 8 bases from V and 3 bases from J; junction bases left unmatched: 8. Per germline, CDR1 LNHDA and CDR2 SQIVND (reference sequence). The DNA of the CDR3 is TGTGCCAGTTCCCCGACTAGCGGAGACTACGAGCAGTACTTC. This encodes CASSPTSGDYEQYF.

This clonotype was observed a few times. The CDR3 coding sequence is TGCGCCAGCAGCCCATCTGCCTACACTGAAGCTTTCTTT. This translates into CASSPSAYTEAFF. This chain links TRBV4-3 with TRBJ1-1, with no clear D. V was shortened by 4 bases and J by 3 bases, with 9 bases between the two germline ends. The germline V gene encodes CDR1 LGHNA and CDR2 YSLEER. There are 13 residues in the CDR3.

This clonotype was observed a handful of times. This chain connects TRBV9 to TRBJ2-7; 16 bases line up with TRBD2. V dropped 0 bases and J dropped 5; count of bases not matched to a gene: 11. From germline, CDR1 is SGDLS and CDR2 YYNGEE. The CDR3 is 19 residues long. CDR3 DNA: TGTGCCAGCAGCGTAGCTACAGGAGGGACTAGCGGGAGGGACAACGAGCAGTACTTC. Encoded protein: CASSVATGGTSGRDNEQYF.

This clonotype has at least ten counts. The V call is TRBV3-1, the J call TRBJ2-2; D may be TRBD1 (7 bases). Trimming cost V 0 bases and J 3 bases, with 23 bases left between them. The germline gives CDR1 LGHDT, CDR2 YNNKEL (reference sequence). This CDR3 is built from 20 residues. The CDR3, as DNA: TGTGCCAGCAGCCAAGATATCGTGGAGGGGGCTGTTGAGTACACCGGGGAGCTGTTTTTT. Its protein is CASSQDIVEGAVEYTGELFF.

This sequence joins TRBV6-1 and TRBJ2-5, with D hard to call. Germline-derived CDR1 and CDR2 are MNHNS and SASEGT. The ends were cut back, 1 base at V and 0 bases at J, with 6 bases in the middle. The CDR3 consists of 14 residues. The CDR3, as DNA: TGTGCCAGCAGTGAAGTCTGGGACCAAGAGACCCAGTACTTC. It translates to CASSEVWDQETQYF.

The sample holds a few counts of this clonotype. The rearrangement joins TRBV5-1 to TRBJ2-7; 7 nucleotides align to TRBD1. V shed 0 bases, J shed 2 bases, and the junction held 5 bases outside the gene matches. The CDR3 is 15 residues long. Germline V lookup: CDR1 SGHRS, CDR2 YFSETQ. In DNA form, the CDR3 reads TGCGCCAGCAGCTTGGTCCCGGGACAGACCTACGAGCAGTACTTC. Its translation is CASSLVPGQTYEQYF.

The CDR3 nucleotides read TGTGCCAGTAGTTGGCACCGGACAGGAGAGCAGTACTTC. This translates into CASSWHRTGEQYF. The chain has TRBV19 and TRBJ2-7, with 7 bases identical to TRBD1. Germline CDR1 and CDR2: LNHDA and SQIVND (reference sequence). The CDR3 runs 13 residues. V lost 5 bases and J lost 7; bases outside the gene matches: 8.